This T cell receptor beta chain was captured by sequencing in a study of sequential checkpoint blockade in melanoma. The overall study: Maintenance nivolumab came after either treatment sequence.

Repertoires were generated with immunoSEQ multiplex PCR, while TCRdb's copy carries only in-frame clones and drops some. The repertoire includes some 10,000 clones, roughly 81% of them detected once, and about 9.4% sits in the top ten. The CDR3 sequence is 11 residues long. CDR1 is DFQATT and CDR2 is SNEGSKA in the germline V gene (reference sequence). V was shortened by 4 bases and J by 9 bases, with 10 bases between the two germline ends. Noted treatment: randomized to nivolumab then ipilimumab (arm A) or the reverse (arm B). PBMC sorting kept live CD3+CD8+ cells without CD19 or CD56. J is TRBJ2-1 and V is TRBV20-1, with D tentatively TRBD2 (6 bases). The clonotype comes from a human donor with melanoma. Sequencing used CD8+ T cells sorted from blood (inferred from file names), obtained from a patient given nivolumab and ipilimumab in sequence. The CDR3 coding sequence is TGCAGTGCTAAGACTAGTCGTGAGCAGTTCTTC. Protein sequence: CSAKTSREQFF.